What follows describes a single T cell receptor beta chain. 13 Jbeta primers and 60 Vbeta primers were used for the PCR. Clones were sequenced by immunoSEQ multiplex PCR, and TCRdb holds only the in-frame ones, with some missing. The data contain roughly 190,000 clones, roughly 80% of them singletons. The CDR3 is 13 residues long. V was trimmed by 3 bases and J by 3 bases, leaving 9 bases between them. CDR1 and CDR2 from the germline V gene are LNHDA and SQIVND (reference sequence). The data stem from a study of cytomegalovirus exposure and HLA in healthy donors. This TCR derives from a woman in her late teens or twenties in good health and CMV-seronegative. The sequenced material came from PBMCs. The chain couples TRBV19 to TRBJ2-7; D might be TRBD1 (6 bases). The CDR3 here is CASSIAGVYEQYF. The CDR3 nucleotides read TGTGCCAGTAGTATTGCAGGGGTCTACGAGCAGTACTTC. The whole variable domain, filled in from reference TRBV19 and TRBJ2-7, reads DGGITQSPKYLFRKEGQNVTLSCEQNLNHDAMYWYRQDPGQGLRLIYYSQIVNDFQKGDIAEGYSVSREKKESFPLTVTSAQKNPTAFYLCASSIAGVYEQYFGPGTRLTVT.